This T cell receptor (beta chain) appears in the sequencing data of a study of sequential checkpoint blockade in melanoma. Study information: Each arm's sequence ended with maintenance nivolumab.

Regarding treatment: randomized to nivolumab then ipilimumab (arm A) or the reverse (arm B). Live CD3+CD8+ CD19− CD56− cells were sorted from PBMCs. This clone has more than one count but fewer than ten. This CDR3 is 14 amino acids long. The V gene lost 2 bases and the J gene lost 6 bases, with 15 bases spanning the gap. CDR1 and CDR2 from the germline V gene are SGHNT and YYREEE (reference sequence). The method was immunoSEQ multiplex PCR; TCRdb's version includes in-frame clones alone and lacks a portion of them. The sample records about 17,000 clones, 60% to 70% being singletons. The V call is TRBV5-4, the J call TRBJ2-7; D perhaps matches TRBD2 (6 bases). The TCR sequence derives from a human donor with melanoma. The sequencing here drew on CD8+ T cells sorted from blood (inferred from file names), taken from a patient given nivolumab and ipilimumab in sequence. CDR3 DNA: TGTGCCAGCAGCTTAGGAGGGGACCCTGGCGAGCAGTACTTC. Protein sequence: CASSLGGDPGEQYF.